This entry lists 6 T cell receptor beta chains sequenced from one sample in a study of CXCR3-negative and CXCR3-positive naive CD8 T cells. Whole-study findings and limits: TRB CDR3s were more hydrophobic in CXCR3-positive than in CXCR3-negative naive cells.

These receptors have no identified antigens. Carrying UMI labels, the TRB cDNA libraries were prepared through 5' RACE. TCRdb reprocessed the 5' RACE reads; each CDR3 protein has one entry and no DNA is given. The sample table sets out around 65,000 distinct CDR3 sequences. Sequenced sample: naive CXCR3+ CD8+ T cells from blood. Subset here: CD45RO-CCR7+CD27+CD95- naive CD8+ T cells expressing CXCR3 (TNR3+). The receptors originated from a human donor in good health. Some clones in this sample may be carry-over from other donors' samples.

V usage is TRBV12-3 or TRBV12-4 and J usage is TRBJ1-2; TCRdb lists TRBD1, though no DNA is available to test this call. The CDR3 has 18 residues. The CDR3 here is CASSLALSGTGNNYGYTF.

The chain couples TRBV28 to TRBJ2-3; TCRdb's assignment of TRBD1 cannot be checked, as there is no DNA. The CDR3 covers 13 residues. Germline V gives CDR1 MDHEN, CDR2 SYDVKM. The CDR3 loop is CASSLRGIDTQYF.

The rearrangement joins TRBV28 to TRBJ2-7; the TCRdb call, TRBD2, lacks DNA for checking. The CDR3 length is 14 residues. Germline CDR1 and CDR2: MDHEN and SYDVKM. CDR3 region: CATAAPQSYDEQYF. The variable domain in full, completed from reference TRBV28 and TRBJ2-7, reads DVKVTQSSRYLVKRTGEKVFLECVQDMDHENMFWYRQDPGLGLRLIYFSYDVKMKEKGDIPEGYSVSREKKERFSLILESASTNQTSMYLCATAAPQSYDEQYFGPGTRLTVT.

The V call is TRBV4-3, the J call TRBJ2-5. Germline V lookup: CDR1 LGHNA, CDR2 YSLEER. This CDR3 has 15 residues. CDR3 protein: CASSQDRWGLETQYF.

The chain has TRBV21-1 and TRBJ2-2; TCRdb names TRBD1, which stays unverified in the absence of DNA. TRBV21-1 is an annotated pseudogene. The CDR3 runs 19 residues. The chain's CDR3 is CASSRPGQGTLRGPGELFF.

The CDR3 is CASSYSFSDLGQPQHF. The chain uses TRBV6-5 and TRBJ1-5. In germline, CDR1 is MNHEY, CDR2 SVGAGI. The CDR3 covers 16 residues.